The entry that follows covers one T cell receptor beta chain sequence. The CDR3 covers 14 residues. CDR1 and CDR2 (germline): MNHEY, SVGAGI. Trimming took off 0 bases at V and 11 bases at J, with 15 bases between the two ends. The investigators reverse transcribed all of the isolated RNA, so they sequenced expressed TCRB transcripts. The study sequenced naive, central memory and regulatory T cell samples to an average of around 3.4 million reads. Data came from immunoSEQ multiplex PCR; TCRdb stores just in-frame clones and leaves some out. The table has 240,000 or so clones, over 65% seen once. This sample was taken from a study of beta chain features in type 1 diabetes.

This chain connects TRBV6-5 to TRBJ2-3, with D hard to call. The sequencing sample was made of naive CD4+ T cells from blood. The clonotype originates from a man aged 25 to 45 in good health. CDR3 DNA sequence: TGTGCCAGCAGTTACTCGATCGCCGCGGTCCGGCAGTATTTT. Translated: CASSYSIAAVRQYF.